These T cell receptor beta chains were read from a single sample in a study. One entry per CDR3 protein, called by TCRdb with MiXCR from the 5' RACE reads. The profile shows 12,000 or so distinct CDR3 sequences, 51% of them singletons. Sequencing used tumor-infiltrating Tregs sorted from the breast tumor. Receptors were obtained from a female donor with breast cancer. The CDR3 runs from the conserved cysteine through the conserved F or W. D genes are given only for firm matches. Size tells how often a clone was seen (once, few, many) or the class of an expanded clone, and some rows leave it out.

D	V	length	J	size	DNA	CDR3
NA	TRBV7-2	14	TRBJ2-2	NA	TGTGCCAGCAGCCGGGACATGAACACCGGGGAGCTGTTTTTT	CASSRDMNTGELFF
NA	TRBV2	15	TRBJ1-2	NA	TGTGCCAGCACAGAGCAAAGCTCGAGGTATGATGGCTACACCTTC	CASTEQSSRYDGYTF
NA	TRBV6-5	13	TRBJ2-7	medium-sized	TGTGCCAGCACCGACGGGACCGCCGGGGAGCAGTACTTC	CASTDGTAGEQYF
NA	TRBV4-3	15	TRBJ2-1	NA	TGCGCCAGCAGCCAAGAACCACGAAGCTACAATGAGCAGTTCTTC	CASSQEPRSYNEQFF
NA	TRBV29-1	11	TRBJ1-1	few	TGCAGCGTCTCACTTTCCGGGCCTGCTTTCTTT	CSVSLSGPAFF
NA	TRBV7-2	15	TRBJ1-4	NA	TGTGCCAGCAGCTTAGTTGGCCGACATAATGAAAAACTGTTTTTT	CASSLVGRHNEKLFF
NA	TRBV7-3	13	TRBJ2-6	NA	TGTGCCAGCAGCCGTTCTGGGGCCAACGTCCTGACTTTC	CASSRSGANVLTF
NA	TRBV6-2/TRBV6-3	13	TRBJ2-2	NA	TGTGCCAGCAGTTATCTGCACACCGGGGAGCTGTTTTTT	CASSYLHTGELFF
NA	TRBV6-5	12	TRBJ1-2	few	TGTGCCATTAGACAGTCGGCTGAGAGCTACACCTTC	CAIRQSAESYTF
TRBD2	TRBV5-1	15	TRBJ2-3	NA	TGCGCCAGCAGCAGGGGACTAGGCGTGGAAAATACGCAGTATTTT	CASSRGLGVENTQYF
NA	TRBV6-2/TRBV6-3	13	TRBJ2-5	few	TGTGCCAGCAGTTACGGTGGAGAAGAGACCCAGTACTTC	CASSYGGEETQYF